This passage covers 18 T cell receptor beta chains from one sample sequenced in a study of Tregs in tolerant kidney transplant recipients. Using immunoSEQ multiplex PCR, the repertoire was profiled, and TCRdb retains in-frame clones only, with some absent. The sample totals about 30,000 clones; its top ten clones hold approximately 6.9%. The material was CD8+ T cells from blood, obtained before the transplant. Source of these receptors: a human donor who received a combined kidney and bone marrow transplant.

About this clone: An end of the junction does not agree with germline; a read error may underlie this. The CDR3 extends 3 residues past the end of the read, so its final part is completed from the germline J gene. The chain joins TRBV7-9 to TRBJ2-7; D possibly corresponds to TRBD1 (5 bases). Germline loops: CDR1 SEHNR, CDR2 FQNEAQ (reference sequence). The CDR3 loop spans 12 amino acids. The sequenced part of the CDR3 DNA is TGTTCCAGCAGCTACGACAGCTACGAG. Translating it yields CSSSYDSYE. The whole CDR3 region reads CSSSYDSYEQYF.

On this clone: The read terminates 3 residues ahead of where the CDR3 ends, so the germline J gene completes it. This rearrangement joins TRBV5-1 to TRBJ2-7; 9 bases agree with TRBD1. V was clipped by 4 bases and J by 6 bases; unmatched bases: 2. Germline-derived CDR1 and CDR2 are SGHRS and YFSETQ. The CDR3 contains 12 residues. CDR3 sequence: CASSATGGEQYF. CDR3 DNA, as far as it was read: TGCGCCAGCAGCGCGACAGGGGGCGAG.

Partial CDR3 DNA: TGTGCCATCTCGCCCGGACAGTTGACCTCTGGGGCCAACGTC. Protein sequence: CAISPGQLTSGANV. The entire CDR3 is CAISPGQLTSGANVLTF. The chain employs TRBV10-3 and TRBJ2-6; D may be TRBD1 (6 bases). From the germline J gene comes the end of the CDR3, since the read stops 3 residues before it. The CDR3 length is 17 residues. Trimming shortened V by 8 bases and J by 0 bases, and 17 bases separated the two germline ends. CDR1 and CDR2 from the germline V gene are ENHRY and SYGVKD.

As regards this clone: The read terminates 3 residues ahead of where the CDR3 ends, so the germline J gene completes it. The chain links TRBV18 to TRBJ1-3; D is possibly TRBD1 (5 bases). The ends were cut back, 3 bases at V and 6 bases at J, with 18 bases in the middle. Germline CDR1 KGHSH, CDR2 LQKENI. CDR3 size: 16 residues. CDR3 sequence: CASSPGRATGVNTIYF. The sequenced part of the CDR3 DNA is TGTGCCAGCTCACCCGGCCGGGCCACGGGGGTAAACACC.

Worth noting for this clone: The DNA ends 3 residues before the CDR3 does, and the rest of the CDR3 is filled in from the germline J gene. V is TRBV19 and J is TRBJ2-1; maybe TRBD2 (6 bases). V shed 3 bases and J shed 4 bases, with 13 bases lying between them. Germline CDR1 is LNHDA and CDR2 is SQIVND (reference sequence). The CDR3 contains 15 residues. The part of the CDR3 DNA that was read is TGTGCCAGTAGTATGTGGGCAAGCGGGTACAATGAG. Amino acids: CASSMWASGYNE. The whole CDR3 is CASSMWASGYNEQFF.

As concerns this clone: The sequence runs out 3 residues before the end of the CDR3; the remainder is reconstructed from the germline J gene. The V and J genes are TRBV19 and TRBJ2-3; TRBD2 agrees at 8 bases. The CDR3 is 15 amino acids. CDR1 LNHDA and CDR2 SQIVND come from the germline V gene (reference sequence). The trim removed 8 bases at V and 2 bases at J, leaving 9 bases unmatched. The CDR3 loop is CASSSTSGPTDTQYF. The part of the CDR3 DNA that was read is TGTGCCAGTTCTAGCACTAGCGGCCCCACAGATACG.

Details on this clone: Sequencing ends 3 residues short of the CDR3 end; the germline J gene provides the rest. V usage is TRBV10-3 and J usage is TRBJ2-6; TRBD2 agrees at 7 bases. The ends lost 2 bases at V and 2 bases at J; junction bases unmatched: 0. The CDR3 totals 15 residues. Per germline, CDR1 ENHRY and CDR2 SYGVKD. The sequenced part of the CDR3 DNA is TGTGCCATCAGTGAGCGGGGGGCTGGGGCCAACGTC. Its protein product is CAISERGAGANV. The CDR3 in full is CAISERGAGANVLTF.

Notes on this clone: The read gets to within 3 residues of the CDR3 end, and the germline J gene fills in the rest. The J gene is TRBJ1-2, the V gene TRBV19, with D perhaps TRBD1 (5 bases). Trimming cost V 7 bases and J 5 bases, with 14 bases left between them. CDR1 and CDR2 (germline): LNHDA, SQIVND (reference sequence). This CDR3 comprises 13 residues. The CDR3 DNA, read in part, is TGTGCCAGTACCCAAGACAGCCTATATGGC. It is translated as CASTQDSLYG. The full CDR3 sequence reads CASTQDSLYGYTF.

Comment on this clone: The read finishes 3 residues shy of the CDR3 end, and the germline J gene is used to complete it. This chain joins TRBV7-2 and TRBJ2-1, with 11 bases matching TRBD2. After removal of 2 bases from V and 9 bases from J, the junction contained 6 bases not matched to a gene. From germline, CDR1 is SGHTA and CDR2 FQGNSA. There are 15 residues in the CDR3. The CDR3 bases that were read are TGTGCCAGCAGCTTATTAGCGGGAGGGCCTCGTGAG. It specifies CASSLLAGGPRE. The CDR3 in full is CASSLLAGGPREQFF. Based on the CDR3 plus reference TRBV7-2 and TRBJ2-1, the full variable domain is GAGVSQSPSNKVTEKGKDVELRCDPISGHTALYWYRQSLGQGLEFLIYFQGNSAPDKSGLPSDRFSAERTGGSVSTLTIQRTQQEDSAVYLCASSLLAGGPREQFFGPGTRLTVL.

In the case of this clone: Read sequence stops 3 residues before the CDR3 end, and the germline J gene provides the missing end. The rearrangement links TRBV19 to TRBJ1-1; TRBD1 might be the D (6 bases). The CDR3 totals 14 residues. From germline, CDR1 is LNHDA and CDR2 SQIVND (reference sequence). Trimming pared 3 bases from V and 3 bases from J, leaving 11 bases between. The CDR3 is CASSISGAYTEAFF. The sequenced part of the CDR3 DNA is TGTGCCAGTAGTATTTCAGGGGCTTACACTGAA.

As regards this clone: The read ends 3 residues before the CDR3 terminus; that terminus is restored from the germline J gene. This sequence joins TRBV11-2 and TRBJ2-7, with TRBD1 identical over 7 bases. The CDR3 runs to 15 residues. The ends lost 5 bases at V and 3 bases at J; junction bases unmatched: 10. CDR1 SGHAT and CDR2 FQNNGV come from the germline V gene. Incomplete CDR3 DNA: TGTGCCAGCAGCCTGGGGGCAGGGGGTTACTACGAG. Translation gives CASSLGAGGYYE. In full, the CDR3 is CASSLGAGGYYEQYF.

Concerning this clone itself: The CDR3 end falls 3 residues outside the read, so it is completed with the germline J gene. J is TRBJ2-5 and V is TRBV19; D might be TRBD1 (8 bases). There are 14 residues in the CDR3. Trimming stripped 7 bases from V and 4 bases from J, with 16 bases between. From germline, CDR1 is LNHDA and CDR2 SQIVND (reference sequence). CDR3 region: CASTPTGEGETQYF. The CDR3 DNA, read in part, is TGTGCCAGTACCCCGACAGGGGAGGGAGAGACC.

A remark on this clone: From the germline J gene comes the end of the CDR3, since the read stops 3 residues before it. The chain combines TRBV5-6 with TRBJ2-5, with D perhaps matching TRBD2 (5 bases). The V gene's germline CDR1 is SGHDT and CDR2 YYEEEE. The CDR3 is made up of 13 amino acids. The V and J ends lost 1 base and 5 bases respectively, with 9 bases between them. The CDR3 protein is CASSLRRGETQYF. The CDR3 bases that were read are TGTGCCAGCAGCTTGAGGAGAGGGGAGACC.

Remarks on this clone: The CDR3 extends 3 residues past the end of the read, so its final part is completed from the germline J gene. The rearrangement links TRBV6-2 or TRBV6-3 to TRBJ2-1; tentatively, D is TRBD1 or TRBD2 (5 bases each). Trimming pared 0 bases from V and 0 bases from J, leaving 12 bases between. This CDR3 is 17 amino acids long. Germline V gene sequence: CDR1 MNHEY, CDR2 SVGEGT. CDR3 bases read: TGTGCCAGCAGTTACTCGTATGAGGGGAGCTCCTACAATGAG. It encodes CASSYSYEGSSYNE. The complete CDR3 sequence is CASSYSYEGSSYNEQFF.

The sequenced CDR3 bases are TGTGCCAGTAGACCCCTGTGGGCTCAACAAGAGACC. Amino acid sequence: CASRPLWAQQET. The whole CDR3 sequence reads CASRPLWAQQETQYF. This chain uses TRBV19 with TRBJ2-5; D is ambiguous. The read comes to an end 3 residues before the CDR3 does, leaving the germline J gene to fill in the end. Germline V gene sequence: CDR1 LNHDA, CDR2 SQIVND (reference sequence). The length of the CDR3 is 15 residues. V was clipped by 6 bases and J by 2 bases, with 16 bases between them.

A note on this clone: The read terminates 3 residues ahead of where the CDR3 ends, so the germline J gene completes it. The J gene is TRBJ1-2, the V gene TRBV5-4, with no clear D. CDR3 length equals 14 residues. Germline-derived CDR1 and CDR2 are SGHNT and YYREEE (reference sequence). Trimming took off 1 base at V and 5 bases at J, with 12 bases between the two ends. Here the CDR3 reads CASSLQTDGYGYTF. The CDR3 DNA, read in part, is TGTGCCAGCAGCTTGCAAACAGATGGGTATGGC.

Note on this clone: The CDR3 end falls 3 residues outside the read, so it is completed with the germline J gene. The rearrangement links TRBV5-6 to TRBJ2-7; D unresolved. The CDR3 is made up of 14 amino acids. Germline values: CDR1 SGHDT, CDR2 YYEEEE. The V end was cut by 4 bases, the J end by 0 bases, with 11 bases between. CDR3 bases read: TGTGCCAGCAGCACCGACTTGAGCTCCTACGAG. Residues: CASSTDLSSYE. Given in full, the CDR3 is CASSTDLSSYEQYF.

As regards this clone: Read sequence stops 3 residues before the CDR3 end, and the germline J gene provides the missing end. V and J are TRBV13 and TRBJ1-1, with TRBD1 identical over 10 bases. V lost 5 bases to trimming and J lost 4 bases; unmatched junction nucleotides: 7. The CDR3 is made up of 15 amino acids. CDR1 PRHDT and CDR2 FYEKMQ come from the germline V gene (reference sequence). The CDR3 loop is CASSPEDRGSTEAFF. Partial CDR3 DNA: TGTGCCAGCAGCCCAGAGGACAGGGGGAGCACTGAA.